Below, one T cell receptor (beta chain) is given with its context. Its antigen remains unidentified. One entry per CDR3 protein, called by TCRdb with MiXCR from the reads. The table lists 900,000 to 950,000 distinct CDR3 sequences, roughly a third of them singletons. This sample was taken from a study of T cell repertoires in cytomegalovirus infection. Study context: The authors used CMV epitopes that were HLA-C-restricted (recently identified) and HLA-B-restricted (well studied). From public TCR beta signatures came an indication of both CMV infection and matching HLA type. The study, taken as a whole, reports: CMV carriers having the relevant HLA were flagged by cumulative public TCR beta family frequency.

Germline V CDR1 and CDR2: DFQATT, SNEGSKA (reference sequence). CDR3 size: 14 residues. V dropped 3 bases and J dropped 5 bases, with 16 bases sitting between them. The genes are TRBV20-1 and TRBJ1-1, with unresolved D. The clonotype originates from a human donor in good health (CMV status not recorded). Some clones in this sample may be carry-over from other donors' samples. The sequencing here drew on cultured CD8+ T cells from PBMCs, taken from culture after CMV antigen stimulation. The CDR3 is CSASVALSETEAFF. CDR3 nucleotide sequence: TGCAGTGCTAGTGTGGCCCTATCGGAAACTGAAGCTTTCTTT.